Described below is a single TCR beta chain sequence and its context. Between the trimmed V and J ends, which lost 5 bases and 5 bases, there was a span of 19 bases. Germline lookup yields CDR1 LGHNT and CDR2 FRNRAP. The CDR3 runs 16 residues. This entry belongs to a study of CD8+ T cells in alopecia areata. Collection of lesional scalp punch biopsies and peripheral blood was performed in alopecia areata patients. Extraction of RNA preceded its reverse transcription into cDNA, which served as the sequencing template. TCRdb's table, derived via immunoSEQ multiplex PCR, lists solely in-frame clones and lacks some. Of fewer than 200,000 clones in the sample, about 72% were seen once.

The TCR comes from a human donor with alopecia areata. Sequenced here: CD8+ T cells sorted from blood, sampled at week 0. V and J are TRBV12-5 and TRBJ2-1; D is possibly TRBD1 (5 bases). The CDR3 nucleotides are TGTGCTAGTGGTAAATACAGTGGGGCAATTGACAATGAGCAGTTCTTC. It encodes CASGKYSGAIDNEQFF.